This TCR beta chain was documented in a study of cytomegalovirus exposure and HLA in healthy donors (dated by TCRdb to 2017 to 2019). General notes on the study: An earlier analysis of roughly 610 of the donors reported 276 Gb of sequence data and 117 million unique TCR beta sequences obtained from approximately 180 million T cells. To decide whether each TCR beta V gene segment behaved as functional or pseudogenic, an earlier analysis of 587 of the donors relied on high-throughput TCR beta sequencing. In the later analysis, no new phenotypic data were used to find candidate immune exposures; instead, reliance was placed on TCR beta sequences and their occurrence across donors. On average, roughly 250,000 unique TCR beta nucleotide sequences were sequenced per donor among 398 genotyped donors of the cohort, with 15% to 20% of those sequences being non-productive. The number of typed donors differed by locus: about 620-640 for A, B, C, DRB1 and DQB1; approximately 530 for DQA1; 606 for DPA1; and about 450 for DPB1. To predict cytomegalovirus infection status, the study brought together high-throughput TCR immunosequencing, statistical association of individual TCRs with disease status, and machine learning. The study profiled the T cell repertoires of under 850 subjects by immunosequencing and related them to cytomegalovirus serostatus. Every discovery cohort repertoire had been produced on one sequencing platform. The study aimed to test whether cataloging public T cell receptors could reveal signatures of past pathogen exposure. Approximately 300 gigabases of sequencing data and about 92 million unique TCR sequences made up an early release that covered 500 to 650 HLA-typed donors. Donor age, sex, ethnicity and CMV serostatus were compiled together with the repertoire data. A later analysis re-analyzed previously published TCR beta repertoires from roughly 690 donors and added high-resolution HLA genotyping to study TCR occurrence patterns. A later genetic analysis took genome-wide SNP genotypes for about 65% of the roughly 670 donors and used that subset as a discovery cohort. Both class I and class II loci were covered by HLA typing, at four-digit resolution. Besides the first cohort of 550 to 750 subjects, a separate validation cohort made up of 120 different subjects was used. Because of strong linkage in the cohort, roughly five DR-DQ haplotypes were treated as single units for association and clustering. The genetic ancestry cluster associated with self-reported Caucasian donors included over 65% of the roughly 380 genotyped donors.

In total, 666 healthy bone marrow donors made up the cohort. Cohort members were all nominally healthy when sampled, although unrecorded immune exposures were likely present. The donor tested CMV seronegative and was one of the 352 seronegative cohort members. Every donor gave a peripheral blood sample, and the peripheral blood mononuclear cells from that sample were used for TCR beta sequencing. Genomic DNA was extracted from the blood cell samples with the Qiagen DNeasy Blood Extraction Kit. Worth noting for this clone: No cognate antigen has been identified for it. Base qualities are missing; no much larger clone stands one base away.

The full study reports these points: According to a later genetic analysis, donors in an Asian-associated ancestry cluster had fewer N-insertions in productive TCRs than the approximately 630-donor mean. The sequencing pipeline was judged likely to have produced a cluster of highly shared sequence variants as a technical artifact. Across donors, most TCR sequences were observed very rarely, whereas some public TCRs were present in many individuals. In a later genetic analysis, a missense DCLRE1C variant was associated with V-gene and J-gene trimming of TCR beta chains, and the association was replicated in an independent cohort. This cohort had only TCR beta chains sequenced, and the lack of alpha or paired-chain data limited which features could be detected. Three of the identified cytomegalovirus-associated TCR beta chains were confirmed in vitro to be specific for cytomegalovirus antigens. The classifier was reported to diagnose cytomegalovirus status with high specificity and sensitivity in both the original cohort and the validation cohort. Correlated functional status among segregating V segments might reflect linkage disequilibrium, but an unknown experimental factor could not be ruled out. The study gave a list of roughly 150 TCR beta chains associated with cytomegalovirus. Assigning TCR associations to individual alleles was difficult when HLA alleles, especially DR and DQ, strongly co-occurred. At a false discovery rate of 0.05, a later analysis linked around 17,000 TCR beta sequences to specific HLA alleles. An earlier analysis of some 590 of the donors showed that most TCR beta V segments appeared in productive rearrangements either about 87% or about 30% of the time, which broadly matched IMGT annotations. In a later analysis, most CMV-associated TCR beta chains were found to appear HLA-restricted, with HLA associations seemingly driven largely by CMV exposure. A further reported finding was that TCR beta sequences accurately predicted the HLA-A and HLA-B alleles for most subjects in the first cohort. According to a later analysis, parvovirus B19, influenza, CMV and Epstein-Barr virus appeared linked to several top co-occurrence clusters. HLA typing was unavailable for some donors at each locus, so association tests used only the typed subset. Immune exposure information for the cohort was limited to CMV serostatus. Around 16 rarely observed V segments, including chromosome 9 orphons, were excluded from the earlier analysis of 550 to 700 of the donors because counts were too low. A later analysis found that HLA-associated TCR beta chains were more clonally expanded and had lower generation probabilities than equally common non-associated chains. The authors suggested that the approach could potentially be extended to other disease states and immunological phenotypes. Roughly uniform sequencing depth across donors was assumed in presence/absence analyses, although this assumption may not hold. Some IMGT-functional V segments, including TRBV6-2 and TRBV6-3, could not be distinguished by the 87-base-pair reads and were therefore excluded. A later analysis found that TCR association rates varied across HLA loci, with DRB1 alleles showing the most associated TCRs and HLA-C alleles the fewest.

Cut back by 0 bases and 1 base, the V and J ends lie 10 bases apart. The germline V gene specifies SGHDT as CDR1 and YYEEEE as CDR2. The CDR3 measures 15 amino acids from cysteine to phenylalanine. Just CDR3 DNA is preserved here, 45 bases in frame from base 1. Libraries came from the immunoSEQ multiplex PCR assay. For the multiplex PCR, a mixture combining 60 forward primers for TCR Vbeta segments and 13 reverse primers for TCR Jbeta segments was used. The CDR3 region of rearranged TCR beta genes was amplified from genomic DNA with a multiplex PCR assay. On the Illumina HiSeq System, the amplified TCR beta libraries were sequenced as 87-base-pair reads. On the study's bioinformatics: A later analysis tallied some 79 million unique TCR beta chains across the 700 or so repertoires, and approximately 12 million of those chains were shared by two or more donors. To remove PCR and sequencing errors, raw reads were error-corrected and collapsed into unique sequences using a nearest-neighbor algorithm that merged closely related sequences. To assign V, D and J gene segments, CDR3 sequences were aligned to IMGT reference sequences. Each retained sequence needed at least a six-nucleotide match to both a V gene segment and a J gene segment. Rearrangements were classified as productive when the CDR3 lacked stop codons and remained in frame with V and J, and all other rearrangements were classified as non-productive. Following IMGT convention, CDR3 was defined as the stretch from the second conserved V-encoded cysteine to the conserved J-encoded phenylalanine. In an earlier analysis of just under 600 of the donors, sequences lacking an unambiguous match to a single V gene segment were excluded. In an earlier analysis of approximately 560 of the donors, a V segment was called functional when productive rearrangements were above 56.7%, and segregating when the standard deviation between donors exceeded 5%. A statistical classification framework was developed to diagnose cytomegalovirus status using the catalog of TCR beta chain sequences. A later analysis assigned V and J genes by comparing TCR nucleotide sequences with IMGT/GENE-DB human TR gene sequences. Using the TCRdist pipeline, a later analysis assigned CDR3 sequences along with most-parsimonious VDJ recombination scenarios. In a later analysis, each TCR beta chain was defined by its CDR3 amino acid sequence together with its V-gene family, and reads without a unique V-gene family were excluded. As a way to deal with suspected cross-contamination and a sequencing artifact, a later analysis dropped nearly 600 nucleotide sequences that were highly shared and had low generation probability. For each public chain, a later analysis derived a clonal expansion index from normalized ranks of inferred template counts within each repertoire. Generation probabilities in a later analysis came from a VDJ recombination model fitted to out-of-frame rearrangements, and those results were checked against IGoR. A later analysis scored TCR-TCR, TCR-HLA and TCR-CMV co-occurrence with hypergeometric tests, applying a repertoire-size bias correction to TCR pairs. A later analysis estimated false discovery rates by permuting HLA or CMV assignments 20 times. A later analysis grouped co-occurring TCRs with DBSCAN, adding TCRdist sequence similarity when clustering within HLA-allele-positive subsets. Repertoires with fewer than 30,000 or more than 120,000 public chains were left out of co-occurrence clustering, as were five repertoires with anomalous nucleotide sharing. TCRdb mirrors the immuneACCESS table, restricted to in-frame sequences. Some clones are absent from its copies; in checked studies, under half trace to an unresolved V gene, and the reason for the others is unknown. That table supplies the V and J calls and clone size; D and trimming were determined from the DNA. Within this sample are 85,000 to 100,000 clones, with less than 65% of them counted one time only. Of the sample, roughly 6% is held by the ten largest clones.

Recombination connected TRBV5-6 to TRBJ2-5; TRBD1 could be the D gene, as 5 bases match. The sequence was collected from a woman aged 25 to 39 in good health and CMV-seronegative. The sequenced sample was PBMCs. The CDR3 is CASSLDRQLQETQYF. DNA sequence: TGTGCCAGCAGCTTGGACAGGCAGCTCCAAGAGACCCAGTACTTC.